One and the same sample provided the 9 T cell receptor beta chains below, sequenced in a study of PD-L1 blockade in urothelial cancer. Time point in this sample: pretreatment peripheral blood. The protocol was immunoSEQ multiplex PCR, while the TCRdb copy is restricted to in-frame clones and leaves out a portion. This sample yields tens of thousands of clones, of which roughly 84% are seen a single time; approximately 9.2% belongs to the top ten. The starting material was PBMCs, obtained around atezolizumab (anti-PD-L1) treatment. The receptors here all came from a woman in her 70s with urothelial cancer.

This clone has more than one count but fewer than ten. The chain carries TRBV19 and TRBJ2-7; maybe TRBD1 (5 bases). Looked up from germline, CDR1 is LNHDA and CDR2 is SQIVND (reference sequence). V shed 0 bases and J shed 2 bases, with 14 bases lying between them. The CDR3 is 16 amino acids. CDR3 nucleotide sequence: TGTGCCAGTAGTATAGATATGGACACCGGAACCTACGAGCAGTACTTC. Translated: CASSIDMDTGTYEQYF.

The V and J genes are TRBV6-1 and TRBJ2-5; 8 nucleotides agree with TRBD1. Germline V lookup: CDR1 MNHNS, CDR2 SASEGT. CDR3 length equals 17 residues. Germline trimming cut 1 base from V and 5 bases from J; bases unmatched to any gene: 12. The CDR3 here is CASSEEGGGTGLETQYF. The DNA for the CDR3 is TGTGCCAGCAGTGAAGAAGGGGGTGGGACAGGTCTGGAGACCCAGTACTTC.

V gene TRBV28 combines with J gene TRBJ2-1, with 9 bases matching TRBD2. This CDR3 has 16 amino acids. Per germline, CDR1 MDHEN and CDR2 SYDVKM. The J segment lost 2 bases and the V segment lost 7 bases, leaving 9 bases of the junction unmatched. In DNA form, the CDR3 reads TGTGCCAGCAATCCAGCGGGAGGAGGTACCTACAATGAGCAGTTCTTC. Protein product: CASNPAGGGTYNEQFF.

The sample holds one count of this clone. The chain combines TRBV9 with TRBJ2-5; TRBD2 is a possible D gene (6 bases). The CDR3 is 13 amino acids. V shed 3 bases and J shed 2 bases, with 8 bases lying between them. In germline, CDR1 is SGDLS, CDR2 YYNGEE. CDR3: CASSDGGQETQYF. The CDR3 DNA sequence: TGTGCCAGCAGCGACGGAGGGCAAGAGACCCAGTACTTC.

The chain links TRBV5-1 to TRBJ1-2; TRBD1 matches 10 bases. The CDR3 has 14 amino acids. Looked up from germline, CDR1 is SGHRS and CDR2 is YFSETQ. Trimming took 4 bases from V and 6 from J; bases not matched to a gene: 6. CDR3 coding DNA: TGCGCCAGCAGCATCGAGGGACAGGGGAATGGCTACACCTTC. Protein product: CASSIEGQGNGYTF.

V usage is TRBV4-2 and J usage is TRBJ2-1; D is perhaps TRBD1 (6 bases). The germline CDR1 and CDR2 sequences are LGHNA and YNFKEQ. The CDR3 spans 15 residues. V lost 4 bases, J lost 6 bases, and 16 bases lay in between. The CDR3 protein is CASSLMDSPTNEQFF. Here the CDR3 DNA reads TGTGCCAGCAGCCTGATGGACAGTCCCACCAATGAGCAGTTCTTC.

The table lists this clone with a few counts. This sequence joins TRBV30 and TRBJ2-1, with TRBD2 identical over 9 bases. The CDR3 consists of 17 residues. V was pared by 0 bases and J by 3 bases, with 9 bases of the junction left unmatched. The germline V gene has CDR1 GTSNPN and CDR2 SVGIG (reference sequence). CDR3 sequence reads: CAWSVSGVAGVYNEQFF. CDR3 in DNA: TGTGCCTGGAGTGTTTCCGGGGTAGCGGGGGTCTACAATGAGCAGTTCTTC. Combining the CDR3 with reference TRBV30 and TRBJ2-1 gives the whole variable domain SQTIHQWPATLVQPVGSPLSLECTVEGTSNPNLYWYRQAAGRGLQLLFYSVGIGQISSEVPQNLSASRPQDRQFILSSKKLLLSDSGFYLCAWSVSGVAGVYNEQFFGPGTRLTVL.

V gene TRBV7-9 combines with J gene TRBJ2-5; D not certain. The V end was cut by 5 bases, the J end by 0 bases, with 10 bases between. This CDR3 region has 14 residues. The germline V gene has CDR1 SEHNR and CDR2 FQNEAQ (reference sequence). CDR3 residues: CASSATVYQETQYF. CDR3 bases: TGTGCCAGCAGCGCTACAGTGTACCAAGAGACCCAGTACTTC.

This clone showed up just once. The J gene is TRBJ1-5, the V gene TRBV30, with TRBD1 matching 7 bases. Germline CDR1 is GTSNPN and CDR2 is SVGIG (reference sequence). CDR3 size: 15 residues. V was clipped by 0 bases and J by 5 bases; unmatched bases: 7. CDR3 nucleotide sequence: TGTGCCTGGAGTGTACAGACAGGGAGGTATCAGCCCCAGCATTTT. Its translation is CAWSVQTGRYQPQHF. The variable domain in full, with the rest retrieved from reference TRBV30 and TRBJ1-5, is SQTIHQWPATLVQPVGSPLSLECTVEGTSNPNLYWYRQAAGRGLQLLFYSVGIGQISSEVPQNLSASRPQDRQFILSSKKLLLSDSGFYLCAWSVQTGRYQPQHFGDGTRLSIL.